A selection of T cell receptor beta chains follows, all from one sample in a study of blood T cell repertoires in COVID-19. Assay: immunoSEQ multiplex PCR; the TCRdb copy retains only in-frame clones and omits some. The table shows 300,000 to 350,000 clones, with approximately 90% occurring only once. Sequenced sample: peripheral blood. Receptor source: a young man with COVID-19, enrolled during active disease. Each CDR3 is given with its conserved first and last residue. The D gene is left open where the match is weak. Size is omitted from some rows. Given values are once, few, many or a class for expanded clones.

D	V	size	J	CDR3	DNA
-	TRBV11-3	-	TRBJ2-1	CASSSDWGDEQFF	TGTGCCAGCAGCTCGGACTGGGGGGATGAGCAGTTCTTC
-	TRBV12-3/TRBV12-4	-	TRBJ1-4	CASSLRWEKLFF	TGTGCCAGCAGTTTGAGGTGGGAAAAACTGTTTTTT
-	TRBV7-2	-	TRBJ1-3	CASSFHYGNTIYF	TGTGCCAGCAGCTTTCACTACGGAAACACCATATATTTT
TRBD1	TRBV6-5	-	TRBJ1-1	CASGTGLWTEAFF	TGTGCCAGCGGGACAGGGTTGTGGACTGAAGCTTTCTTT
-	TRBV27	-	TRBJ2-2	CASSPWGHKNTGELFF	TGTGCCAGCAGCCCCTGGGGACACAAGAACACCGGGGAGCTGTTTTTT
TRBD1	TRBV7-9	-	TRBJ2-7	CASSSRTGNYEQYF	TGTGCCAGCAGCTCGAGGACAGGGAACTACGAGCAGTACTTC
TRBD1	TRBV7-2	-	TRBJ1-1	CASSPRQGNTEAFF	TGTGCCAGCAGCCCCAGACAGGGGAACACTGAAGCTTTCTTT
-	TRBV19	-	TRBJ2-6	CASSAGSGANVLTF	TGTGCCTCATCCGCGGGGTCCGGGGCCAACGTCCTGACTTTC
-	TRBV18	-	TRBJ2-1	CASSPPGSDEQFF	TGTGCCAGCTCACCCCCGGGAAGCGATGAGCAGTTCTTC
-	TRBV2	-	TRBJ2-5	CASSVGSQETQYF	TGTGCCAGCAGTGTGGGCAGCCAAGAGACCCAGTACTTC
-	TRBV5-1	-	TRBJ2-2	CASSQRLGADTGELFF	TGCGCCAGCAGCCAAAGGCTGGGGGCCGACACCGGGGAGCTGTTTTTT
TRBD2	TRBV2	-	TRBJ2-3	CASSDMGTSGRAAQYF	TGTGCCAGCAGTGACATGGGGACTAGCGGGAGGGCGGCGCAGTATTTT
TRBD1	TRBV5-1	once	TRBJ1-2	CASSSSNSRTGNYGYTF	TGCGCCAGCAGCTCCTCCAACTCCAGGACAGGAAACTATGGCTACACCTTC
TRBD1	TRBV7-9	-	TRBJ2-3	CASSLDRGQVSDTQYF	TGTGCCAGCAGTCTTGACAGGGGGCAGGTTTCAGATACGCAGTATTTT
TRBD2	TRBV12-3/TRBV12-4	-	TRBJ2-7	CASSLGLGQYF	TGTGCCAGCAGTTTGGGACTAGGGCAGTACTTC
TRBD2	TRBV15	-	TRBJ2-1	CATSRDRTSGRNEQFF	TGTGCCACCAGCAGAGATAGAACTAGCGGGAGAAATGAGCAGTTCTTC
TRBD1	TRBV9	-	TRBJ1-4	CASSPRQGTSLATNEKLFF	TGTGCCAGCAGCCCCCGACAGGGTACCTCCCTTGCAACTAATGAAAAACTGTTTTTT
-	TRBV19	-	TRBJ1-6	CASSMSGEWGSPLHF	TGTGCCAGTAGTATGTCAGGGGAATGGGGATCACCCCTCCACTTT
-	TRBV5-4	few	TRBJ1-1	CASRGEKDRMNTEAFF	TGTGCCAGCAGGGGAGAAAAGGACAGAATGAACACTGAAGCTTTCTTT
-	TRBV18	-	TRBJ2-1	CASSPPLGVGTYNEQFF	TGTGCCAGCTCACCACCGTTAGGGGTAGGCACCTACAATGAGCAGTTCTTC
-	TRBV5-6	many	TRBJ2-7	CASSFRQTYEQYF	TGTGCCAGCAGCTTTAGACAGACCTACGAGCAGTACTTC
-	TRBV12-3/TRBV12-4	-	TRBJ1-2	CAFWAANYGYTF	TGTGCCTTCTGGGCAGCTAACTATGGCTACACCTTC